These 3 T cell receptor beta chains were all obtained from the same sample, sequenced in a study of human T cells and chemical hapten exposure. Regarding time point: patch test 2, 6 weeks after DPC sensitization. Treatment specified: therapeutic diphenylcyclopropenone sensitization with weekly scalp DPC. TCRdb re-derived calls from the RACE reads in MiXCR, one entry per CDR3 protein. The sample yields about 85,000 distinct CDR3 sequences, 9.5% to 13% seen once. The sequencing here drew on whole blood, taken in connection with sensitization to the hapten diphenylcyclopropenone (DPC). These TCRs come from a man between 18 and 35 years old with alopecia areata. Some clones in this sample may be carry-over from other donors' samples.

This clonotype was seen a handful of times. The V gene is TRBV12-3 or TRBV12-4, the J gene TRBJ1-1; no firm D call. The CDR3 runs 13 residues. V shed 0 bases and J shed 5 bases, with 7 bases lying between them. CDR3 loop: CASSLAEGTEAFF. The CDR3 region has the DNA TGTGCCAGCAGTTTAGCCGAGGGTACTGAAGCTTTCTTT.

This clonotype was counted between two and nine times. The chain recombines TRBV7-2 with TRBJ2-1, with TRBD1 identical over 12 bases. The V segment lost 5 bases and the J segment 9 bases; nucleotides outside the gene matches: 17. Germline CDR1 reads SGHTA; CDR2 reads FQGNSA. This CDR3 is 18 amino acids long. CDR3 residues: CASSPGTGGTPYPIEQFF. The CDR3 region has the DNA TGTGCCAGCAGCCCCGGGACAGGGGGCACCCCCTACCCTATTGAGCAGTTCTTC. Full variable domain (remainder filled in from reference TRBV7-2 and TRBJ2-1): GAGVSQSPSNKVTEKGKDVELRCDPISGHTALYWYRQSLGQGLEFLIYFQGNSAPDKSGLPSDRFSAERTGGSVSTLTIQRTQQEDSAVYLCASSPGTGGTPYPIEQFFGPGTRLTVL.

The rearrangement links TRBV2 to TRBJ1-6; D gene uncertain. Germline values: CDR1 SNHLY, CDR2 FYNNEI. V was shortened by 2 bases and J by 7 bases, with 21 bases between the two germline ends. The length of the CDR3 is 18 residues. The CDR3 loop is CASSERGTIRVGNSPLHF. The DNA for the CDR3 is TGTGCCAGCAGTGAACGCGGTACAATAAGGGTGGGAAATTCACCCCTCCACTTT.